This T cell receptor beta chain was identified during a study of shared clonotypes between healthy human individuals. General study findings and limits: Exclusively blood specimens were collected; tissue repertoires likely differ. Represented diversity (both genetic and exposure-history) was limited by the small number of donors. Unshared clonotypes carried lower generation probabilities than those common to all four donors.

To note about this clone: Its antigen is not identified.

Data came from immunoSEQ multiplex PCR; TCRdb stores just in-frame clones and leaves some out. The sample records about 2.4 million clones, over 85% being singletons. Germline loops: CDR1 MNHEY, CDR2 SVGAGI. V lost 7 bases and J 5 bases, leaving 17 bases between the germline ends. The CDR3 has 14 amino acids. The chain employs TRBV6-5 and TRBJ1-1; D perhaps matches TRBD1 (6 bases). Sequencing was performed on naive CD4+ T cells from PBMCs. Subset described: CD45RA+ positively selected. This receptor was identified in a man between 18 and 35 years old in good health. Some clones in this sample may be carry-over from other donors' samples. DNA for the CDR3: TGTGCCAGCACCCCAGGACAGTCGAGAACTGAAGCTTTCTTT. It specifies CASTPGQSRTEAFF.